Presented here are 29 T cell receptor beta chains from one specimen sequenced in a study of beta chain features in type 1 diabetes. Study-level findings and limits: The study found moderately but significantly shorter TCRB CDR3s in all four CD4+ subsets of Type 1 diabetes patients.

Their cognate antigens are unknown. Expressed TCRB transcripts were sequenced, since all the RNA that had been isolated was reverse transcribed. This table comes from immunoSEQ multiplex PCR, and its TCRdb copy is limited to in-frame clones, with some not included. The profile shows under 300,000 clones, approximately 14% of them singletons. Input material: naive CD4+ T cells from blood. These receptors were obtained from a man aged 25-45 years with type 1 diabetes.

The CDR3 sequence: CASSLGGGQGDRRTTEQYF. CDR3 in DNA: TGCGCCAGCAGCTTGGGCGGAGGACAGGGGGACCGCCGAACCACCGAGCAGTACTTC. The rearrangement joins TRBV5-1 to TRBJ2-7, with 10 bases matching TRBD1. Germline CDR1 is SGHRS and CDR2 is YFSETQ. The J segment lost 6 bases and the V segment lost 0 bases, leaving 18 bases of the junction unmatched. The CDR3 runs 19 residues.

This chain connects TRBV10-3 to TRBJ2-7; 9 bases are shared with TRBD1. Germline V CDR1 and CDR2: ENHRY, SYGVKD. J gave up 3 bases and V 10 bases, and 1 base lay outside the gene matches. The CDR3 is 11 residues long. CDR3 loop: CATTGGYEQYF. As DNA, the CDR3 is TGTGCCACGACAGGGGGCTACGAGCAGTACTTC.

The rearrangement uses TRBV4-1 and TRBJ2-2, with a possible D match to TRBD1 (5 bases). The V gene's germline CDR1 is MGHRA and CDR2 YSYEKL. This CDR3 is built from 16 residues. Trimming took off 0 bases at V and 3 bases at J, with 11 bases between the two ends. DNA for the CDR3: TGCGCCAGCAGCCAAGATGGGGCAGAGCACACCGGGGAGCTGTTTTTT. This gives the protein CASSQDGAEHTGELFF.

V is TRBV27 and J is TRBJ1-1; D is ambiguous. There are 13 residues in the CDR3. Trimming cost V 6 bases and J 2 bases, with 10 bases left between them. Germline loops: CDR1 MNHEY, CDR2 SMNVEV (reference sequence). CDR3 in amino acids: CASRRGINTEAFF. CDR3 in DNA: TGTGCCAGCAGGCGAGGTATAAACACTGAAGCTTTCTTT.

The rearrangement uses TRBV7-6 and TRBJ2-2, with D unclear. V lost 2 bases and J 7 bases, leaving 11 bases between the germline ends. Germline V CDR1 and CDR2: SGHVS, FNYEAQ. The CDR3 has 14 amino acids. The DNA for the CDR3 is TGTGCCAGCAGCTTACGGAGACCCGGCGGGGAGCTGTTTTTT. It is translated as CASSLRRPGGELFF.

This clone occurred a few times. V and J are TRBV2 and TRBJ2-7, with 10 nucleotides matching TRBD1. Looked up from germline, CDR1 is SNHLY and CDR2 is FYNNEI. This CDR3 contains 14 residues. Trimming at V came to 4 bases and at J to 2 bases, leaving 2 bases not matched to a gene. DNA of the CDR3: TGTGCCAGCAGTGGACAGGGGGCCCCCTACGAGCAGTACTTC. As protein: CASSGQGAPYEQYF.

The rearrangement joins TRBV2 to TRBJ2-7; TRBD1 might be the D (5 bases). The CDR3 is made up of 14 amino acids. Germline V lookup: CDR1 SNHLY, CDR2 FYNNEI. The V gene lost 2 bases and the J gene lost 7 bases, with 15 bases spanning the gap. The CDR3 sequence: CASSEQGTSLEQYF. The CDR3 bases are TGTGCCAGCAGTGAACAGGGCACAAGTCTAGAGCAGTACTTC.

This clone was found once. CDR3 bases: TGTGCCAGCAGTTCTCTCACAGATACGCAGTATTTT. This sequence encodes CASSSLTDTQYF. The J gene is TRBJ2-3, the V gene TRBV6-5, with unresolved D. The germline V gene has CDR1 MNHEY and CDR2 SVGAGI. V lost 4 bases to trimming and J lost 2 bases, with 4 bases between them. This CDR3 is 12 amino acids long.

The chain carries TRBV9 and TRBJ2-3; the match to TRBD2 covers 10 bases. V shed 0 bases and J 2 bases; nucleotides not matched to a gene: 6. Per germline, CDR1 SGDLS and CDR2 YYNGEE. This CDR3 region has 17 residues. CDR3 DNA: TGTGCCAGCAGCGTAGGGGCCACTAGCGGGGCCACAGATACGCAGTATTTT. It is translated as CASSVGATSGATDTQYF.

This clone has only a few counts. CDR3 in amino acids: CASSPQRGTSGMSYEQYF. The CDR3 coding sequence is TGCGCCAGCAGCCCCCAACGAGGGACTAGCGGGATGTCCTACGAGCAGTACTTC. The chain has TRBV5-1 and TRBJ2-7, with 13 bases matching TRBD2. Germline CDR1 and CDR2: SGHRS and YFSETQ. After removal of 4 bases from V and 1 base from J, the junction contained 11 bases not matched to a gene. This CDR3 is built from 18 residues.

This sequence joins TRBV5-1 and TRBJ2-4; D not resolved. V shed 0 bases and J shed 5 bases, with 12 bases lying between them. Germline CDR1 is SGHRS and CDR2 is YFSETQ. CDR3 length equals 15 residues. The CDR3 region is CASSLGEVPQNIQYF. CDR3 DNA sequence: TGCGCCAGCAGCTTGGGAGAGGTCCCCCAAAACATTCAGTACTTC.

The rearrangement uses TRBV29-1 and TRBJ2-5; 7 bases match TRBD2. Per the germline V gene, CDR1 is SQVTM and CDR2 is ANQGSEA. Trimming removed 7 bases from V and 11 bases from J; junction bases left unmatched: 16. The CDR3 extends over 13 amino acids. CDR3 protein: CSATGLTRTEQYF. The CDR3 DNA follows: TGCAGCGCCACGGGACTAACCCGGACTGAGCAGTACTTC.

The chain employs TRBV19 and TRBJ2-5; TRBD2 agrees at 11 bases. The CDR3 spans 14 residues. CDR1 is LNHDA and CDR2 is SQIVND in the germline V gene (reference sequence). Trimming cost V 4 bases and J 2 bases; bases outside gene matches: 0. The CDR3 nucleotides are TGTGCCAGTAGTACTAGCGGGGGGCAAGAGACCCAGTACTTC. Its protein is CASSTSGGQETQYF.

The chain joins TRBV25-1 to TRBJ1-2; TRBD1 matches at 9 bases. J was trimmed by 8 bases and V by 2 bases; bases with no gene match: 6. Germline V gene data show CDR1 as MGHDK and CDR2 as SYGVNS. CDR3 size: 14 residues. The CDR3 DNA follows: TGTGCCAGCAGTGAAGGACAGGGGCCGGAGGGCTACACCTTC. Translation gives CASSEGQGPEGYTF.

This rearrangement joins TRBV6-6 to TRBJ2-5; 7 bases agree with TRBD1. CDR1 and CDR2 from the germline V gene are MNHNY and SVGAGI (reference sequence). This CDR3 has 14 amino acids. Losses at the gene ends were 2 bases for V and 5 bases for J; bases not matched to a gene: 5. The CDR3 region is CASSYPTGDETQYF. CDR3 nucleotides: TGTGCCAGCAGTTACCCAACAGGGGACGAGACCCAGTACTTC.

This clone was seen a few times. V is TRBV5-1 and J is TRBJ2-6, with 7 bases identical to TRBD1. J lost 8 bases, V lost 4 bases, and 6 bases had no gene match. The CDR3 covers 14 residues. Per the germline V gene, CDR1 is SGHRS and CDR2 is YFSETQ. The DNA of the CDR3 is TGCGCCAGCAGCCAGACAGGGTTTACCAACGTCCTGACTTTC. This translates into CASSQTGFTNVLTF.

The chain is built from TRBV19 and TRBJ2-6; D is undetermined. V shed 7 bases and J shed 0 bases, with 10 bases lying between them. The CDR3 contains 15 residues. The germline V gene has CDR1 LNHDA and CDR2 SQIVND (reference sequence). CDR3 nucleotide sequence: TGTGCCAGTACCCTGCTGCGCTCTGGGGCCAACGTCCTGACTTTC. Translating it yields CASTLLRSGANVLTF.

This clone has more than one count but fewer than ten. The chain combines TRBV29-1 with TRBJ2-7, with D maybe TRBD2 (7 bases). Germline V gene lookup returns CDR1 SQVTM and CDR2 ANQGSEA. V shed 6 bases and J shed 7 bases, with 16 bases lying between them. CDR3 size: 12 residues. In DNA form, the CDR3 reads TGCAGCGTGGGGGGGGCGGCATTGGAGCAGTACTTC. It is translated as CSVGGAALEQYF.

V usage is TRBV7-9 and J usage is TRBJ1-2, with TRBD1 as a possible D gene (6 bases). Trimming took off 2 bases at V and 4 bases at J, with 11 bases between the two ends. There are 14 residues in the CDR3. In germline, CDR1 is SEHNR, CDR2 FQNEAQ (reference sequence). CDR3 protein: CASSLQGPSYGYTF. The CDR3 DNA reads TGTGCCAGCAGCTTACAGGGGCCAAGCTATGGCTACACCTTC.

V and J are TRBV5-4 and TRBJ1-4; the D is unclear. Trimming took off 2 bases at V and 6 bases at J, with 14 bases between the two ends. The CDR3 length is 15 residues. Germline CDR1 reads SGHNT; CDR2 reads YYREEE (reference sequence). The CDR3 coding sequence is TGTGCCAGCAGCTTAGAGCCAGGTCGAGATGAAAAACTGTTTTTT. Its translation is CASSLEPGRDEKLFF.

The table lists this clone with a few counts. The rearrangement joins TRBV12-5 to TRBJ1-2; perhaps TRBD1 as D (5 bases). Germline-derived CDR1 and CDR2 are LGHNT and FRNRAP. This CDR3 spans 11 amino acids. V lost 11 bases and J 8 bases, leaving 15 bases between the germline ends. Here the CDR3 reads CAGRLGGGYTF. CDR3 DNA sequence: TGTGCTGGGAGACTGGGGGGGGGCTACACCTTC.

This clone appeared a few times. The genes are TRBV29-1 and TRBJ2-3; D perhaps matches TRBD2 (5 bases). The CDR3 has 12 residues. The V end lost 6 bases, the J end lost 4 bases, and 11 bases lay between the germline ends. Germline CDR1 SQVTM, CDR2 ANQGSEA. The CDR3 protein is CSVPGLADTQYF. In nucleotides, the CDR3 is TGCAGCGTACCGGGATTGGCAGATACGCAGTATTTT.

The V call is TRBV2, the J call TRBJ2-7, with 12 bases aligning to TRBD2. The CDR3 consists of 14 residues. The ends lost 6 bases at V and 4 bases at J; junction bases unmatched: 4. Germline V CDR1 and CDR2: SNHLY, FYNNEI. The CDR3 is CASRGGLAGYEQYF. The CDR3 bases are TGTGCCAGCAGGGGGGGACTAGCGGGTTACGAGCAGTACTTC.

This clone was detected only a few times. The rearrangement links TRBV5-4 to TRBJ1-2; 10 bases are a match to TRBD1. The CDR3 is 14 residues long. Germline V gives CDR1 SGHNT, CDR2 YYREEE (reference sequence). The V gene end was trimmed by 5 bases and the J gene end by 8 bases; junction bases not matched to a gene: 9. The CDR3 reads CASSFTGQGPGYTF. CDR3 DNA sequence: TGTGCCAGCAGTTTTACGGGACAGGGGCCCGGCTACACCTTC.

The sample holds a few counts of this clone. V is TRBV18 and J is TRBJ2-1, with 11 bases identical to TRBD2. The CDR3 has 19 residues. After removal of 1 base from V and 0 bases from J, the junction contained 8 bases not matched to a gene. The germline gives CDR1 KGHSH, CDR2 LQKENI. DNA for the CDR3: TGTGCCAGCTCACCACTTCCTAGCGGGGGGTCCGGCTCCTACAATGAGCAGTTCTTC. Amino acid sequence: CASSPLPSGGSGSYNEQFF.

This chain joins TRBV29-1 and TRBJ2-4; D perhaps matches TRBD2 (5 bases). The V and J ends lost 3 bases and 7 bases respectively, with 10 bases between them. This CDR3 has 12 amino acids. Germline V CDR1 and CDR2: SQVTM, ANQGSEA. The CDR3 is CSVEDSRNIQYF. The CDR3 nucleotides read TGCAGCGTTGAGGACTCCAGGAACATTCAGTACTTC.

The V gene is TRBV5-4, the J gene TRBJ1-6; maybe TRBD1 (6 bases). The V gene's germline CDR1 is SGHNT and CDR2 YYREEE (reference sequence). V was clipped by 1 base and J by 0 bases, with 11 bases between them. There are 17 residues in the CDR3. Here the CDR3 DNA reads TGTGCCAGCAGCTTGAGAACAGGGAGCTCCTATAATTCACCCCTCCACTTT. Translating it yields CASSLRTGSSYNSPLHF.

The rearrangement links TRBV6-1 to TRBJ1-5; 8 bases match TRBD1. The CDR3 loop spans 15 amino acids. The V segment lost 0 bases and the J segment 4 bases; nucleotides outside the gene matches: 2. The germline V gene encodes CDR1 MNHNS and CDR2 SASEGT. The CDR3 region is CASSEATGENQPQHF. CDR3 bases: TGTGCCAGCAGTGAAGCGACAGGGGAAAATCAGCCCCAGCATTTT.

The CDR3 protein is CASSPSIGQAVDEQYF. In nucleotides, the CDR3 is TGTGCCAGCAGCCCATCCATTGGACAGGCAGTCGACGAGCAGTACTTC. The chain couples TRBV7-9 to TRBJ2-7; 7 bases are a match to TRBD1. Germline CDR1 reads SEHNR; CDR2 reads FQNEAQ (reference sequence). This CDR3 contains 16 residues. The junction had 15 bases not matched to a gene; V was cut back by 5 bases and J by 5 bases. The entire variable domain, with the rest obtained from reference TRBV7-9 and TRBJ2-7, is as follows: DTGVSQNPRHKITKRGQNVTFRCDPISEHNRLYWYRQTLGQGPEFLTYFQNEAQLEKSRLLSDRFSAERPKGSFSTLEIQRTEQGDSAMYLCASSPSIGQAVDEQYFGPGTRLTVT.